Here is one TCR beta chain with its context. These data belong to a study of shared clonotypes between healthy human individuals. CDR3 size: 15 residues. CDR1 and CDR2 from the germline V gene are GTSNPN and SVGIG (reference sequence). V was clipped by 1 base and J by 5 bases; unmatched bases: 7. Produced via immunoSEQ multiplex PCR; TCRdb's table is partial and in-frame only. The sample has about 1.5 million clones; approximately 97% are singletons. The TCR was taken from a man aged 30-40 years in good health. Sequences were obtained from naive CD4+ T cells sorted from blood. Regarding subset: CD45RA+ positively selected. The chain employs TRBV30 and TRBJ2-5, with 10 bases that match TRBD1. DNA for the CDR3: TGTGCCTGGAGTGGGGGGACAGGGGTCGGCGAGACCCAGTACTTC. Its protein is CAWSGGTGVGETQYF.